This T cell receptor (beta chain) was obtained from a study of cytomegalovirus exposure and HLA in healthy donors. V was clipped by 6 bases and J by 3 bases, with 17 bases between them. The CDR3 is 15 residues long. Per the germline V gene, CDR1 is MNHNY and CDR2 is SVGAGI (reference sequence). The PCR employed 60 Vbeta primers together with 13 Jbeta primers. Clones were read by immunoSEQ multiplex PCR, and TCRdb kept only the in-frame ones, dropping some. The data hold 140,000 to 150,000 clones, with approximately 79% observed a single time. Study-level findings and limits: High specificity and sensitivity for cytomegalovirus status were reported for the classifier. Reportedly, a later analysis found an Asian-associated ancestry cluster had fewer N-insertions than the approximately 670-donor mean. Among the most significant clusters, several appeared linked to common viral pathogens in a later analysis.

Healthy bone marrow donors made up the donor group. As regards this clone: The antigen remains unidentified.

Sequenced: PBMCs. The clonotype originates from a woman in her 30s in good health and CMV-seronegative. The genes are TRBV6-6 and TRBJ1-1, with D maybe TRBD1 (5 bases). CDR3 in DNA: TGTGCCAGCAGCACCCGGGGGAGTGGGGACACTGAAGCTTTCTTT. This codes for CASSTRGSGDTEAFF.